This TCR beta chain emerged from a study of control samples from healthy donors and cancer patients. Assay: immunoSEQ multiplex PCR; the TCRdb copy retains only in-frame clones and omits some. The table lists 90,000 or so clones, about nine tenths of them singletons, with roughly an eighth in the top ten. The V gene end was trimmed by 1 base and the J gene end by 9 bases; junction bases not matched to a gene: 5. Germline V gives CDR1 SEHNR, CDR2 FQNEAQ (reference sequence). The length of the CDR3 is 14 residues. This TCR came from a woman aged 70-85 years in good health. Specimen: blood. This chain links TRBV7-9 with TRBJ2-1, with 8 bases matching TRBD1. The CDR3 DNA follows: TGTGCCAGCAGCTTAGAGCAGGGGGCCAGTGAGCAGTTCTTC. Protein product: CASSLEQGASEQFF.